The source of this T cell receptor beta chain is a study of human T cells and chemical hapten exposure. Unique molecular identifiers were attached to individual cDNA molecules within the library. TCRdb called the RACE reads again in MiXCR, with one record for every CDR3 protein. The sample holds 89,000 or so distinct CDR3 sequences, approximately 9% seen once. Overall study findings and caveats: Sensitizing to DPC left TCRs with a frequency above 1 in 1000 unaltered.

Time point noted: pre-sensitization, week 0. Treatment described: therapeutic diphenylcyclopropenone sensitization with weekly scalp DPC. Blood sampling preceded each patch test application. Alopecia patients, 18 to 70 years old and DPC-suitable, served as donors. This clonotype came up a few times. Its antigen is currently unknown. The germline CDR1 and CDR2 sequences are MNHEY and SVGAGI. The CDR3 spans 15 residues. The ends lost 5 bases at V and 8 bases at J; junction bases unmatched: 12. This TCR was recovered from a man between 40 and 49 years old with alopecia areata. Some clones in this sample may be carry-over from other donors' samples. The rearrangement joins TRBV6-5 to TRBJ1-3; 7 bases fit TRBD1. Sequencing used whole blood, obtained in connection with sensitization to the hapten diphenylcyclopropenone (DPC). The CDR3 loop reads CASSKAGTDGYTIYF. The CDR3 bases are TGTGCCAGCAGTAAGGCAGGGACAGACGGATACACCATATATTTT.